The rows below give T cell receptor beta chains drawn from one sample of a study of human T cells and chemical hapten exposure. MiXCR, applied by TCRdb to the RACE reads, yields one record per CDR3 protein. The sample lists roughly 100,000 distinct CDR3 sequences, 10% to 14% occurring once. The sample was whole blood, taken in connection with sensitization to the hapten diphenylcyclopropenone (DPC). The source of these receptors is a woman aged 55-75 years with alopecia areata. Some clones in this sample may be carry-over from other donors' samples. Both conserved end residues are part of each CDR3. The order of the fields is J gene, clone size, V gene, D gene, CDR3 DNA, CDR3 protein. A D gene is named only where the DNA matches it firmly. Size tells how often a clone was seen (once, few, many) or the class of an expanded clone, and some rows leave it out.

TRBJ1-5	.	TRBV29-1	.	TGCAGCGATCGGGACACCTATAGCAATCAGCCCCAGCATTTT	CSDRDTYSNQPQHF
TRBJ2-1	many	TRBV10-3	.	TGTGCCATCAAGCCAGGGGAGGCGAGAAATGAGCAGTTCTTC	CAIKPGEARNEQFF
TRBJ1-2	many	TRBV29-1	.	TGCAGCGTTGTCCACAGAGCCTCCTATGGCTACACCTTC	CSVVHRASYGYTF
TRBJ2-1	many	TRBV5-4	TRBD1	TGTGCCAGCAGTCCTGCAGGGGGCGGTGAGCAGTTCTTC	CASSPAGGGEQFF
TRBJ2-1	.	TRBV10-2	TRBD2	TGCGCCAGCAGGACGGGGGGTGAGCAGTTCTTC	CASRTGGEQFF
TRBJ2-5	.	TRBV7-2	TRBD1	TGTGCCACAACCGTGGGACAGGGGCAAGAGACCCAGTACTTC	CATTVGQGQETQYF
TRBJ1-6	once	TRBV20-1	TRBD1	TGCAGTGCTACCCCGGACAGGGGAAATTCACCCCTCCACTTT	CSATPDRGNSPLHF
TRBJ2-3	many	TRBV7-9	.	TGTGCCAGCAGCTTATCTGCAGATACGCAGTATTTT	CASSLSADTQYF
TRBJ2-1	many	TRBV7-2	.	TGTGCCAGCAGCTTGGGGTTAGGGGGAGATTACAATGAGCAGTTCTTC	CASSLGLGGDYNEQFF
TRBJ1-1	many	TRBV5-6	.	TGTGCCAGCAGCCGACTATTGACATCCGCGAACACTGAAGCTTTCTTT	CASSRLLTSANTEAFF
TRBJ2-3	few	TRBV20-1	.	TGCAGTGCTACTAGCAGGGATGGCACAGATACGCAGTATTTT	CSATSRDGTDTQYF
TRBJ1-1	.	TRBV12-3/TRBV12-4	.	TGTGCCAGCAGTTTTGACGGTTCTACTGAAGCTTTCTTT	CASSFDGSTEAFF
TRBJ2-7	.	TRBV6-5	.	TGTGCCATCGGATCAGGGGCGTACGAGCAGTACTTC	CAIGSGAYEQYF
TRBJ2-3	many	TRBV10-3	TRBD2	TGTGCCATCAGCCCTTTAGCGGGGGGGCAGGCTACGCAGTATTTT	CAISPLAGGQATQYF
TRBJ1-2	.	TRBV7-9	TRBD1	TGTGCCAGCAGCTTCTTTGGCCCCAGGGGGCGGGCTGGCTACACCTTC	CASSFFGPRGRAGYTF
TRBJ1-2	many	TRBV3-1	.	TGTGCCAGCAGCCAAGGTTCGGGGCCTGGCTATGGCTACACCTTC	CASSQGSGPGYGYTF
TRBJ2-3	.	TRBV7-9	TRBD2	TGTGCCAGCAGCCCCGCCCGACTAGCCGGGCGATATTTT	CASSPARLAGRYF
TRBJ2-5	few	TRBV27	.	TGTGCCAGCAGTTTAGCGGGGGCTGGGGAGACCCAGTACTTC	CASSLAGAGETQYF
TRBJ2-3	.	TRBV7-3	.	TGTGCCAGCAGCTATCGAACACCGGGCCAGGGCAGCACAGATACGCAGTATTTT	CASSYRTPGQGSTDTQYF
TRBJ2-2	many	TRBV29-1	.	TGCAGCGTCGGAGGGGGGGCCTCGAACACCGGGGAGCTGTTTTTT	CSVGGGASNTGELFF
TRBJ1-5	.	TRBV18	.	TGTGCCAACTCACCACTACGGTTACCTAAGACAGGCTACAGAAATCAGCCCCAGCATTTT	CANSPLRLPKTGYRNQPQHF
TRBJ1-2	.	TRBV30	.	TGTGCCTGGACGGGGGCACCGGCCGGGAACACCTTC	CAWTGAPAGNTF
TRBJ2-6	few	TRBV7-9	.	TGTGCCAGCAGCTTATGGGGCTCTGGGGCCAACGTCCTGACTTTC	CASSLWGSGANVLTF
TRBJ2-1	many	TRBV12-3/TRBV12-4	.	TGTGCCAGCAGTGAAAGGGCCGGGACCCCCAGTTTGTGGCAGTTCTTC	CASSERAGTPSLWQFF
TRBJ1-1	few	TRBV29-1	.	TGCAGCGTTGCCCAGGGGAGGGTCACTGAAGCTTTCTTT	CSVAQGRVTEAFF
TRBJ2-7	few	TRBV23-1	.	TGCGCCAGCAGGCCCGGGGGATCCTACGAGCAGTACTTC	CASRPGGSYEQYF
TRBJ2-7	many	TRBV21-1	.	TGTGCCAGCCACTACAACGACTTCTACGAGCAGTACTTC	CASHYNDFYEQYF
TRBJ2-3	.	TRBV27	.	TGTGCCAGCAGCGGAGTGGGCACAGATACGCAGTATTTT	CASSGVGTDTQYF
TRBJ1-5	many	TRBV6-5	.	TGTGCCAGCAGTCCTCTGACAGGCCTTAATCAGCCCCAGCATTTT	CASSPLTGLNQPQHF
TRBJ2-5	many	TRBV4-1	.	TGCGCCAGCAGCCAAGATGAGGCAGGGCTGGAGACCCAGTACTTC	CASSQDEAGLETQYF
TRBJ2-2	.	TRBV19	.	TGTGCCAGTAGTCCAGGGGTATGGACCGGGGAGCTGTTTTTT	CASSPGVWTGELFF
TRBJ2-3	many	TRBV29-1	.	TGCAGCGTTGCATCCGAATTCCACCACACAGATACGCAGTATTTT	CSVASEFHHTDTQYF
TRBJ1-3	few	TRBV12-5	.	TGTGCTAGTGGTTTGGGGGGGAACTCTGGAAACACCATATATTTT	CASGLGGNSGNTIYF
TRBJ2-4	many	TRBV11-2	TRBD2	TGTGCCAGCAGCTTAGATCGAACTAGCGGGGGGTACCATTTAGCCAAAAACATTCAGTACTTC	CASSLDRTSGGYHLAKNIQYF
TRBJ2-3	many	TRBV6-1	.	TGTGCCAGCAGTGAAGCCGGACGGACTACAGATACGCAGTATTTT	CASSEAGRTTDTQYF
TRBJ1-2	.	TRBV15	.	TGTGCCACCAGCAGAGATGGGACCTATGGCTACACCTTC	CATSRDGTYGYTF
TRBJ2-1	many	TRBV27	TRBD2	TGTGCCAGCACCCCCTCTCTAGCGGGGGGGCGGAATGAGCAGTTCTTC	CASTPSLAGGRNEQFF
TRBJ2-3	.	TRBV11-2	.	TGTGCCAGCAGCTTAGCTGGGGGGGCCCCGGGACTGGCAGATACGCAGTATTTT	CASSLAGGAPGLADTQYF
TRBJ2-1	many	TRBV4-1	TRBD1	TGCGCCAGCAGCCATGACAGGGGCTCCTACAATGAGCAGTTCTTC	CASSHDRGSYNEQFF
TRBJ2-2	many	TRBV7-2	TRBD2	TGTGCCAGCAGCGGCACTAGCGGGGGGTTTTTCACCGGGGAGCTGTTTTTT	CASSGTSGGFFTGELFF
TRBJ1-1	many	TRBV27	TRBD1	TGTGCCAGCAGGGTACAGGGGGCTCTCTACACTGAAGCTTTCTTT	CASRVQGALYTEAFF
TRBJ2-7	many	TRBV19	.	TGTGCCAGTAGTATAGCAACCAGACGCTACGAGCAGTACTTC	CASSIATRRYEQYF
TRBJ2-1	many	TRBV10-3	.	TGTGCCATCAGTGCAATCAAGGAGTACAATGAGCAGTTCTTC	CAISAIKEYNEQFF
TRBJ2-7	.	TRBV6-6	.	TGTGCCAGCAGCCCGGGGGCAGGGTCGCCCTACGAGCAGTACTTC	CASSPGAGSPYEQYF
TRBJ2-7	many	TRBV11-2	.	TGTGCCAGCAGCCCTAACCCATACGAGCAGTACTTC	CASSPNPYEQYF
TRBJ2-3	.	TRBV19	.	TGTGCCAGTACCTCACAGGGGGGGACAGATACGCAGTATTTT	CASTSQGGTDTQYF
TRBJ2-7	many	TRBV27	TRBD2	TGTGCCAGCAGTTTATTCGGGGGGGCCTACGAGCAGTACTTC	CASSLFGGAYEQYF